The following is a TCR beta chain sequence with its context. Its matching antigen is unknown. Sorted populations all had greater than 95% purity. The germline V gene encodes CDR1 SNHLY and CDR2 FYNNEI. The CDR3 sequence is 11 residues long. Deletions cut 6 bases from V and 5 bases from J, with 7 bases between. The sample belongs to a study of beta chain features in type 1 diabetes. Study-level points and caveats: A PCR bias possibly favoring shorter templates would apply equally to patients and controls. The study found that naive, central memory and Treg TCRB repertoires appeared more similar in patients than in healthy donors.

The investigators reverse transcribed all of the isolated RNA, so they sequenced expressed TCRB transcripts. Sequenced naive, central memory and regulatory T cell samples produced an average of about 3.57 million reads. Method: immunoSEQ multiplex PCR; TCRdb's copy keeps in-frame clones and lacks some. The sample lists fewer than 550,000 clones, roughly 10% occurring once. Sequenced sample: naive CD4+ T cells from blood. The receptor comes from a woman between 18 and 29 years old in good health. The chain carries TRBV2 and TRBJ2-5; D is possibly TRBD2 (5 bases). The CDR3 bases are TGTGCCAGCAGACGGACTGAGACCCAGTACTTC. It specifies CASRRTETQYF.